This passage covers 12 T cell receptor beta chains from one sample sequenced in a study of T cell responses to AZD1222 COVID-19 vaccine. Here immunoSEQ multiplex PCR was the method, and the copy in TCRdb shows in-frame clones only, minus some. The data contain around 130,000 clones, approximately 92% of them seen just once; the ten biggest clones take up about 2.1%. Sequenced here: peripheral blood, sampled 28 days after the second AZD1222 dose. These receptors originate from an adult who received the AZD1222 COVID-19 vaccine.

V gene TRBV6-5 combines with J gene TRBJ1-2; 7 bases are a match to TRBD1. The germline CDR1 and CDR2 sequences are MNHEY and SVGAGI. The CDR3 is made up of 13 amino acids. Unmatched junction bases numbered 9, after V lost 6 bases and J lost 8 bases. The CDR3 spells CASRQRGQGGYTF. CDR3 sequence (DNA): TGTGCCAGCAGACAAAGGGGGCAGGGAGGCTACACCTTC.

The chain is built from TRBV12-3 or TRBV12-4 and TRBJ1-1; D is unresolved. V was clipped by 3 bases and J by 8 bases, with 7 bases between them. The CDR3 loop spans 11 amino acids. CDR3 loop: CASSFRKEAFF. As DNA, the CDR3 is TGTGCCAGCAGTTTTCGTAAGGAAGCTTTCTTT.

The chain recombines TRBV12-3 or TRBV12-4 with TRBJ1-2, with D uncertain. CDR3 length: 12 amino acids. V shed 6 bases and J shed 9 bases, with 14 bases lying between them. The DNA of the CDR3 is TGTGCCAGCAGCCCCACTAGTGGTCGCTACACCTTC. It codes for CASSPTSGRYTF.

The genes are TRBV19 and TRBJ1-5; D is unresolved. The CDR3 has 13 amino acids. The germline V gene encodes CDR1 LNHDA and CDR2 SQIVND (reference sequence). V was clipped by 4 bases and J by 5 bases, with 9 bases between them. CDR3 protein: CASSTQAYQPQHF. The DNA for the CDR3 is TGTGCCAGTAGTACGCAGGCTTATCAGCCCCAGCATTTT.

This chain links TRBV3-1 (or the pseudogene TRBV3-2) with TRBJ1-1; D remains ambiguous. CDR1 and CDR2 from the germline V gene are LGHDT and YNNKEL (reference sequence). V was cut by 5 bases and J by 3 bases, with 16 bases left in between. There are 15 residues in the CDR3. The CDR3 nucleotides are TGTGCCAGCAGCTTACAATCTCAGGTATACACTGAAGCTTTCTTT. Amino acids: CASSLQSQVYTEAFF.

The gene calls are TRBV6-6 and TRBJ2-1; the D is unclear. Trimming took off 2 bases at V and 2 bases at J, with 1 base between the two ends. Germline-derived CDR1 and CDR2 are MNHNY and SVGAGI (reference sequence). The CDR3 totals 12 residues. CDR3 nucleotides: TGTGCCAGCAGTTACCCCTACAATGAGCAGTTCTTC. Translated: CASSYPYNEQFF.

This chain links TRBV6-2 or TRBV6-3 with TRBJ2-7, with TRBD2 matching 14 bases. The CDR3 extends over 15 amino acids. The V and J ends lost 5 bases and 4 bases, in that order; junction bases with no gene match: 4. The germline V gene has CDR1 MNHEY and CDR2 SVGEGT. The CDR3 DNA follows: TGTGCCAGCAGTGAGGGGACTAGCGGGGGTTACGAGCAGTACGTC. Its protein is CASSEGTSGGYEQYV.

The genes are TRBV2 and TRBJ2-5; 10 bases align to TRBD2. After removal of 4 bases from V and 3 bases from J, the junction contained 11 bases not matched to a gene. The CDR3 has 17 residues. Germline V lookup: CDR1 SNHLY, CDR2 FYNNEI. The CDR3 region has the DNA TGTGCCAGCAGTGTGATTGCTAGCGGGAGTTGGGAAGAGACCCAGTACTTC. Protein: CASSVIASGSWEETQYF.

For the CDR3, the DNA is TGTGCCAGCAGTGCAGGACAGGGGAAGGAAAAACTGTTTTTT. Its translation is CASSAGQGKEKLFF. The chain recombines TRBV25-1 with TRBJ1-4, with 9 bases aligning to TRBD1. Unmatched junction bases numbered 5, after V lost 4 bases and J lost 8 bases. The CDR3 is 14 amino acids. Germline V lookup: CDR1 MGHDK, CDR2 SYGVNS.

This chain links TRBV11-3 with TRBJ2-7; the D is unclear. The ends were cut back, 5 bases at V and 3 bases at J, with 14 bases in the middle. Germline V gene sequence: CDR1 SGHNT, CDR2 YENEEA. The CDR3 has 14 residues. DNA for the CDR3: TGTGCCAGCAGCCCAGACTCCAAACACTACGAGCAGTACGTC. Its protein product is CASSPDSKHYEQYV.

This chain joins TRBV25-1 and TRBJ1-5; 8 bases are shared with TRBD1. The germline gives CDR1 MGHDK, CDR2 SYGVNS. V shed 5 bases, J shed 4 bases, and the junction held 1 base outside the gene matches. The CDR3 runs 13 residues. CDR3 amino acids: CASSRTGNQPQHF. The CDR3 DNA follows: TGTGCCAGCAGTCGGACAGGGAATCAGCCCCAGCATTTT.

This chain links TRBV30 with TRBJ1-6; D not resolved. Germline V gene sequence: CDR1 GTSNPN, CDR2 SVGIG (reference sequence). CDR3 length equals 12 residues. Trimming removed 3 bases from V and 7 bases from J, with 7 bases in between. The CDR3 DNA reads as TGTGCCTGGAGGACGAACAATTCACCCCTCCACTTT. Amino acids: CAWRTNNSPLHF.